This entry describes one T cell receptor beta chain. Study processing details: Estimates of nucleated cell counts were drawn from the amplification of reference gene primers. TCRdb's table, derived via immunoSEQ multiplex PCR, lists solely in-frame clones and lacks some. V and J calls plus clone size are reproduced from that table; the DNA served to infer D and trimming. The table records about 130,000 clones, approximately 80% of them present only once. The entry originates in a study of blood T cell repertoires in COVID-19. Study context: Material from acute and convalescent COVID-19 was sourced from the United States, Italy and Spain. Sources were T cells, B-cell-depleted T cells, or PBMCs; the material itself was cDNA or gDNA.

The CDR3 spans 14 residues. After removal of 5 bases from V and 8 bases from J, the junction contained 9 bases not matched to a gene. The germline V gene encodes CDR1 MDHEN and CDR2 SYDVKM. The clonotype comes from a man in his forties with active or convalescent COVID-19. Sequences were obtained from peripheral blood. This chain links TRBV28 with TRBJ1-2, with 9 bases matching TRBD1. The CDR3 spells CASSPTGGVYGYTF. The CDR3 coding sequence is TGTGCCAGCAGTCCAACAGGGGGCGTCTACGGCTACACCTTC.